This T cell receptor beta chain was sequenced for a study of cytomegalovirus exposure and HLA in healthy donors. CDR1 is LNHDA and CDR2 is SQIVND in the germline V gene (reference sequence). This CDR3 has 17 amino acids. Germline trimming cut 1 base from V and 6 bases from J; bases unmatched to any gene: 14. The study ran its PCR with 60 Vbeta and 13 Jbeta primers. Sequenced by immunoSEQ multiplex PCR; TCRdb stores in-frame clones only, minus some. The data hold some 180,000 clones, with just under 80% observed a single time. The receptor comes from a woman aged 25 to 39 in good health and CMV-seronegative. The chain joins TRBV19 to TRBJ1-2, with 7 bases aligning to TRBD1. Sequenced sample: PBMCs. The CDR3, as DNA: TGTGCCAGTAGTATAGCGGGACAGTTAAGGGCTCATGATGGCTACACCTTC. Its translation: CASSIAGQLRAHDGYTF.